This TCR beta chain was recorded in a study of blood T cell repertoires in COVID-19 (dated by TCRdb to 2020 to 2022). About the investigation overall: Samples from collaborators originated in the United States, Italy and Spain and spanned both the acute and convalescent phases of COVID-19. The prospective study material was composed of cDNA or gDNA derived from T cells, B-cell-depleted T cells, or PBMCs. Where HLA class I and class II types were available, the types were taken from metadata supplied by the sample provider, not from assay-based typing. A de-identified subject ID, COVID-19 status, age in years and sex were almost always included in the sample metadata. The repertoires were made available in a free public database intended to serve as a resource for research on the immune response to SARS-CoV-2. Subjects who had been exposed to COVID-19, were actively infected with it, or had recovered from it provided the deeply sampled blood TCRbeta repertoires that made up the dataset. Samples came from the ongoing ImmuneRACE study (first 160 participants) plus 1,254 subjects from 6 global collaborators.

Deletion took 3 bases off V and 4 bases off J, with a span of 16 bases between the germline ends. CDR1 SGHRS and CDR2 YFSETQ were looked up in the germline V gene. The CDR3 runs 15 amino acids, cysteine and phenylalanine included. The CDR3 DNA has 45 bases and is translated from base 1. The paper's findings and limits, for the study overall: The quantity of clinical and demographic metadata differed by source and by participant and was supplied without curation.

Collaborating institutions collected whole blood in K2EDTA tubes following their own protocols. Collaborator samples were shipped for TCRbeta analysis as frozen whole blood, isolated PBMCs, or DNA extracted from either sample type. The immunoSEQ Assay, a bias-controlled multiplex PCR, was used to amplify TCRbeta CDR3 regions from genomic DNA. On the study's bioinformatics: The number of nucleated cells in each sample was estimated by amplification of reference gene primers within the assay. To quantify the absolute abundance of each unique TCRbeta CDR3 rearrangement, sequence reads were collapsed and filtered. For each sample, productive Simpson clonality was calculated as the square root of Simpson's diversity index over productive rearrangements. TCRdb took this table from immuneACCESS and kept in-frame rearrangements with V and J called. Such tables lack part of the clones; where checked against another copy, unresolved V genes explain under half of the gap, and the rest is unexplained. The V and J calls and the clone size are those of that table, but D and trimming were determined from the DNA. In all, the sample holds some 200,000 clones, and more than 65% of those were seen once. Of the sample, 2.3% falls within the top ten clones.

As for this clone: The clone's antigen remains unknown. Within one base of it there is no much larger clone, and no base qualities were kept.

The rearranged chain carries TRBV5-1 and TRBJ2-5; a tentative D call is TRBD1 (6 bases match). The TCR comes from a woman aged 55-70 years with acute or convalescent COVID-19. Material for sequencing was peripheral blood. The base sequence is TGCGCCAGCAGCTCCTTCACAGGGACGGGAGAGACCCAGTACTTC. Translated, this gives CASSSFTGTGETQYF.